These T cell receptor beta chains were read from a single sample in a study of cytomegalovirus exposure and HLA in healthy donors. Data came from immunoSEQ multiplex PCR; TCRdb stores just in-frame clones and leaves some out. The data contain over 150,000 clones, 80% to 85% of them singletons. Sequenced input: PBMCs. The receptors were gathered from a human donor in good health. Each CDR3 is given with its conserved first and last residue. D genes are given only for firm matches. Some rows mark clone size as missing; the rest say once, few, many or name a class of expanded clone.

>-|-|TRBV6-6|TRBJ2-3
CASNSPLLYF
TGTGCCAGCAATTCCCCCCTGTTGTATTTT
>-|-|TRBV4-2|TRBJ1-2
CASSQESANYYTF
TGTGCCAGCAGCCAAGAAAGCGCGAACTACTACACCTTC
>few|-|TRBV6-1|TRBJ1-6
CASSEVSRGNSPLHF
TGTGCCAGCAGTGAAGTTTCCAGGGGCAATTCACCCCTCCACTTT
>-|TRBD1|TRBV5-6|TRBJ2-3
CASSSRDSPDTQYF
TGTGCCAGCAGCTCCCGGGACAGTCCAGATACGCAGTATTTT
>-|TRBD1|TRBV7-2|TRBJ2-5
CASSLEFRGRETQYF
TGTGCCAGCAGCTTAGAATTCAGGGGGCGAGAGACCCAGTACTTC
>-|TRBD1|TRBV5-1|TRBJ2-7
CASSLDPGQGREQYF
TGCGCCAGCAGCTTGGATCCGGGACAGGGGAGGGAGCAGTACTTC
>-|TRBD1|TRBV15|TRBJ1-2
CATSGTGNYGYTF
TGTGCCACCAGCGGGACAGGCAACTATGGCTACACCTTC
>-|TRBD2|TRBV4-3|TRBJ2-7
CASSYRTSGGPYEQYF
TGCGCCAGCAGTTACCGGACTAGCGGGGGCCCCTACGAGCAGTACTTC
>-|TRBD1|TRBV4-3|TRBJ2-3
CASSRRDSSYSTDTQYF
TGCGCCAGCAGCCGTCGGGACAGTTCTTATAGCACAGATACGCAGTATTTT
>-|-|TRBV4-1|TRBJ1-6
CASSQGQGSYNSPLHF
TGCGCCAGCAGCCAGGGGCAGGGCTCCTATAATTCACCCCTCCACTTT
>few|-|TRBV25-1|TRBJ2-7
CASSGTTGGHEQYF
TGTGCCAGCAGTGGAACGACGGGGGGCCACGAGCAGTACTTC
>-|-|TRBV6-5|TRBJ2-7
CASSYSRGVTYEQYF
TGTGCCAGCAGTTACTCGCGGGGCGTTACCTACGAGCAGTACTTC
>-|TRBD2|TRBV2|TRBJ2-1
CASSEILAGGSEQFF
TGTGCCAGCAGTGAAATATTAGCGGGGGGGAGTGAGCAGTTCTTC
>-|TRBD2|TRBV6-1|TRBJ2-1
CASSELDGGAYNEQFF
TGTGCCAGCAGTGAACTTGACGGGGGGGCGTACAATGAGCAGTTCTTC
>-|-|TRBV27|TRBJ1-2
CASSPRRGNYGYTF
TGTGCCAGCAGTCCTCGGCGGGGAAACTATGGCTACACCTTC
>-|-|TRBV6-6|TRBJ1-6
CAIHGRQVNSPLHF
TGTGCCATCCACGGACGACAGGTTAATTCACCCCTCCACTTT
>-|-|TRBV2|TRBJ1-5
CASMAESNQPQHF
TGTGCCAGCATGGCAGAAAGTAATCAGCCCCAGCATTTT
>-|TRBD1|TRBV4-1|TRBJ1-3
CASSQDPGRGPSGNTIYF
TGCGCCAGCAGCCAAGATCCGGGAAGGGGGCCCTCTGGAAACACCATATATTTT
>-|-|TRBV11-2|TRBJ2-1
CASSWGGGLPYNEQFF
TGTGCCAGCAGCTGGGGTGGGGGACTTCCCTACAATGAGCAGTTCTTC
>-|-|TRBV5-4|TRBJ2-7
CASSLGVYEQYF
TGTGCCAGCAGCTTAGGGGTGTACGAGCAGTACTTC
>-|TRBD1|TRBV19|TRBJ2-1
CASSIEGDRGNEQFF
TGTGCCAGTAGTATAGAGGGGGACAGGGGCAATGAGCAGTTCTTC
>-|TRBD1|TRBV14|TRBJ2-7
CASSQGQGPYEQYF
TGTGCCAGCAGCCAAGGACAGGGACCCTACGAGCAGTACTTC
>-|TRBD1|TRBV19|TRBJ1-2
CASTRDRGQPYGYTF
TGTGCCAGTACCCGGGACAGGGGCCAACCCTATGGCTACACCTTC
>-|TRBD1|TRBV13|TRBJ1-2
CASSSSDRGPCGYTF
TGTGCCAGCAGCTCGTCCGACAGGGGCCCCTGCGGCTACACCTTC
>-|-|TRBV5-1|TRBJ1-4
CASSLFSAATNEKLFF
TGCGCCAGCAGCCTGTTTTCAGCGGCAACTAATGAAAAACTGTTTTTT
>few|-|TRBV25-1|TRBJ2-7
CASSVGPNYEQYF
TGTGCCAGCAGTGTGGGGCCTAACTACGAGCAGTACTTC
>-|TRBD1|TRBV6-1|TRBJ1-5
CASRGQYSNQPQHF
TGTGCCAGCAGGGGACAGTATAGCAATCAGCCCCAGCATTTT
>-|TRBD2|TRBV4-2|TRBJ2-3
CASSVRLASTDTQYF
TGTGCCAGCAGCGTGAGACTAGCGAGCACAGATACGCAGTATTTT
>-|TRBD2|TRBV6-6|TRBJ2-7
CASSYETSTPREQYF
TGTGCCAGCAGTTACGAGACTAGCACCCCGCGCGAGCAGTACTTC
>-|TRBD1|TRBV9|TRBJ1-4
CASSVDRDRGLEPTNEKLFF
TGTGCCAGCAGCGTAGATCGGGACAGGGGGCTTGAGCCAACTAATGAAAAACTGTTTTTT
>few|-|TRBV19|TRBJ2-1
CASSIRRQTYNEQFF
TGTGCCAGTAGCATAAGGCGACAGACCTACAATGAGCAGTTCTTC
>-|TRBD1|TRBV7-2|TRBJ1-1
CASSPFLQGANTEAFF
TGTGCCAGCAGCCCCTTCTTACAGGGGGCGAACACTGAAGCTTTCTTT
>-|-|TRBV28|TRBJ2-7
CASESGYEQYF
TGTGCCAGCGAGTCGGGTTACGAGCAGTACTTC
>once|TRBD2|TRBV27|TRBJ2-3
CASRPHLGGATDTQYF
TGTGCCAGCAGGCCTCACCTCGGGGGGGCCACAGATACGCAGTATTTT
>-|TRBD1|TRBV5-6|TRBJ2-7
CASSFGTGAYEQYF
TGTGCCAGCAGCTTCGGGACAGGGGCCTACGAGCAGTACTTC
>-|TRBD1|TRBV19|TRBJ2-7
CASSVGTGNAYEQYF
TGTGCCAGTAGCGTAGGGACAGGGAATGCCTACGAGCAGTACTTC
>once|-|TRBV6-1|TRBJ1-1
CASSEPSTEAFF
TGTGCCAGCAGTGAACCCAGTACTGAAGCTTTCTTT
>-|-|TRBV5-8|TRBJ1-4
CASSLIRELFF
TGTGCCAGCAGCTTGATACGAGAACTGTTTTTT
>-|TRBD2|TRBV7-2|TRBJ2-2
CASNIGGGSNTGELFF
TGTGCCAGCAACATCGGCGGGGGTTCGAACACCGGGGAGCTGTTTTTT
>-|TRBD2|TRBV7-2|TRBJ2-3
CASSLAGLAGVSTDTQYF
TGTGCCAGCAGCTTAGCGGGACTAGCGGGGGTAAGCACAGATACGCAGTATTTT
>-|-|TRBV2|TRBJ2-3
CASSDADTQYF
TGTGCCAGCAGTGACGCAGATACGCAGTATTTT
>few|-|TRBV7-2|TRBJ1-6
CASSLGDYSPLHF
TGTGCCAGCAGCTTAGGAGACTATTCACCCCTCCACTTT
>-|TRBD2|TRBV11-2|TRBJ2-3
CASSLDAGAQYF
TGTGCCAGCAGCTTAGATGCGGGGGCGCAGTATTTT
>few|TRBD1|TRBV6-5|TRBJ1-4
CASSPRGLSEKLFF
TGTGCCAGCAGTCCAAGGGGGCTGAGTGAAAAACTGTTTTTT